The 26 T cell receptor beta chains in this list originate from one sample, sequenced in a study of shared clonotypes between healthy human individuals. Assay: immunoSEQ multiplex PCR; the TCRdb copy retains only in-frame clones and omits some. The table lists some 2,500,000 clones, more than 85% of them singletons, with 0.36% in the top ten. Sequenced sample: naive CD4+ T cells from PBMCs. Subset defined: CD45RA+ positively selected. The receptors stem from a man between 18 and 35 years old in good health. Some clones in this sample may be carry-over from other donors' samples.

CDR3 DNA sequence: TGCGCCAGCAGCGCACGACTAGCGGGAGATTCCGAGCAGTTCTTC. As protein: CASSARLAGDSEQFF. The chain joins TRBV5-1 to TRBJ2-1, with TRBD2 identical over 12 bases. The trim removed 4 bases at V and 10 bases at J, leaving 9 bases unmatched. The germline V gene has CDR1 SGHRS and CDR2 YFSETQ. This CDR3 has 15 amino acids.

The rearrangement joins TRBV10-3 to TRBJ2-7; D is perhaps TRBD1 or TRBD2 (5 bases each). Per germline, CDR1 ENHRY and CDR2 SYGVKD. The CDR3 spans 14 residues. Trimming cost V 3 bases and J 2 bases, with 11 bases left between them. CDR3 region: CAISERDAAYEQYF. DNA for the CDR3: TGTGCCATCAGTGAAAGGGACGCAGCCTACGAGCAGTACTTC.

V usage is TRBV30 and J usage is TRBJ1-5; 7 nucleotides line up with TRBD1. V lost 6 bases, J lost 6 bases, and 8 bases stayed unmatched. Germline V gene lookup returns CDR1 GTSNPN and CDR2 SVGIG (reference sequence). The CDR3 extends over 13 amino acids. The CDR3 nucleotides are TGTGCCTGTTCAGGGGGTCTAGGTCAGCCCCAGCATTTT. Residues: CACSGGLGQPQHF. The variable domain in full, with the rest retrieved from reference TRBV30 and TRBJ1-5, is SQTIHQWPATLVQPVGSPLSLECTVEGTSNPNLYWYRQAAGRGLQLLFYSVGIGQISSEVPQNLSASRPQDRQFILSSKKLLLSDSGFYLCACSGGLGQPQHFGDGTRLSIL.

The CDR3 here is CASSLQGAGVAIIYF. The CDR3 DNA reads as TGTGCCAGCAGCTTACAGGGCGCCGGCGTGGCGATCATATATTTT. V gene TRBV7-9 combines with J gene TRBJ1-3; the D gene is possibly TRBD1 (5 bases). This CDR3 comprises 15 residues. Trimming left V 2 bases short and J 12 bases short, with 20 bases between. Germline lookup yields CDR1 SEHNR and CDR2 FQNEAQ (reference sequence).

The chain combines TRBV27 with TRBJ2-5; the match to TRBD1 covers 10 bases. The germline V gene encodes CDR1 MNHEY and CDR2 SMNVEV (reference sequence). V was pared by 5 bases and J by 5 bases, with 8 bases of the junction left unmatched. The CDR3 has 15 amino acids. CDR3 residues: CASSLLGTGVETQYF. The DNA for the CDR3 is TGTGCCAGCAGTCTACTCGGGACAGGGGTGGAGACCCAGTACTTC.

The V gene is TRBV5-1, the J gene TRBJ2-5; TRBD1 is a possible D gene (6 bases). The CDR3 contains 15 residues. Germline V CDR1 and CDR2: SGHRS, YFSETQ. V was trimmed by 0 bases and J by 3 bases, leaving 12 bases between them. CDR3 in DNA: TGCGCCAGCAGCTTGGCCGGACAGATTAAAGAGACCCAGTACTTC. It translates to CASSLAGQIKETQYF.

The rearrangement links TRBV6-1 to TRBJ2-7; possibly TRBD1 for D (5 bases). Trimming shortened V by 8 bases and J by 0 bases, and 8 bases separated the two germline ends. Per the germline V gene, CDR1 is MNHNS and CDR2 is SASEGT. This CDR3 is built from 12 residues. The CDR3 DNA reads as TGTGCCAGCTCCAGGGTCTCCTACGAGCAGTACTTC. This encodes CASSRVSYEQYF.

The chain links TRBV18 to TRBJ2-2; weak D call: TRBD2 (5 bases). Germline lookup yields CDR1 KGHSH and CDR2 LQKENI. V dropped 0 bases and J dropped 6 bases, with 8 bases sitting between them. The CDR3 is made up of 14 amino acids. The CDR3 DNA sequence: TGTGCCAGCTCACCACCTAGCGTCCCCGGGGAGCTGTTTTTT. Amino acid sequence: CASSPPSVPGELFF.

V and J are TRBV4-3 and TRBJ1-1, with TRBD1 matching 8 bases. The CDR3 length is 17 residues. After removal of 0 bases from V and 4 bases from J, the junction contained 10 bases not matched to a gene. Germline V gene sequence: CDR1 LGHNA, CDR2 YSLEER. The CDR3: CASSQDPQGARSTEAFF. The CDR3 DNA reads as TGCGCCAGCAGCCAAGACCCGCAGGGGGCTAGGAGCACTGAAGCTTTCTTT.

The chain combines TRBV2 with TRBJ1-1; the D is unclear. Trimming cost V 1 base and J 5 bases, with 8 bases left between them. The germline V gene has CDR1 SNHLY and CDR2 FYNNEI. This CDR3 contains 13 residues. The CDR3: CASSEGVGTEAFF. The DNA for the CDR3 is TGTGCCAGCAGTGAAGGCGTCGGGACTGAAGCTTTCTTT.

The chain joins TRBV30 to TRBJ2-3; 8 positions match TRBD2. After removal of 4 bases from V and 4 bases from J, the junction contained 7 bases not matched to a gene. Per germline, CDR1 GTSNPN and CDR2 SVGIG (reference sequence). The CDR3 contains 14 residues. The CDR3 protein is CAWIYAGGADTQYF. CDR3 DNA sequence: TGTGCCTGGATCTATGCGGGAGGAGCAGATACGCAGTATTTT.

The chain has TRBV5-1 and TRBJ2-7; 7 bases fit TRBD1. There are 14 residues in the CDR3. The germline V gene has CDR1 SGHRS and CDR2 YFSETQ. The V gene end was trimmed by 4 bases and the J gene end by 3 bases; junction bases not matched to a gene: 7. The CDR3 region has the DNA TGCGCCAGCAGCCGAGGACAGGACGACTACGAGCAGTACTTC. Amino acid sequence: CASSRGQDDYEQYF. Based on the CDR3 plus reference TRBV5-1 and TRBJ2-7, the full variable domain is KAGVTQTPRYLIKTRGQQVTLSCSPISGHRSVSWYQQTPGQGLQFLFEYFSETQRNKGNFPGRFSGRQFSNSRSEMNVSTLELGDSALYLCASSRGQDDYEQYFGPGTRLTVT.

The rearrangement joins TRBV20-1 to TRBJ2-5; unclear D gene. This CDR3 is built from 11 residues. In germline, CDR1 is DFQATT, CDR2 SNEGSKA (reference sequence). The ends were cut back, 6 bases at V and 10 bases at J, with 15 bases in the middle. CDR3 loop: CSALPGPVQYF. The CDR3 DNA reads TGCAGTGCCCTCCCCGGACCAGTCCAGTACTTC.

CDR3 coding DNA: TGTGCCAGCAGTTTCGCGGGAGATGCTTGGGGAAAAAACATTCAGTACTTC. It is translated as CASSFAGDAWGKNIQYF. The V and J genes are TRBV27 and TRBJ2-4; 7 nucleotides align to TRBD2. CDR3 length: 17 amino acids. With 3 bases clipped from V and 4 bases from J, the junction kept 12 bases outside the gene matches. In germline, CDR1 is MNHEY, CDR2 SMNVEV (reference sequence).

The sample holds one count of this clone. The sample contains more than one DNA sequence encoding this CDR3. The gene calls are TRBV28 and TRBJ2-6; no reliable D call. Looked up from germline, CDR1 is MDHEN and CDR2 is SYDVKM. V gave up 4 bases and J gave up 4 bases, with 11 bases separating them. CDR3 size: 15 residues. CDR3: CASSSTGSGANVLTF. In nucleotides, the CDR3 is TGTGCCAGCAGTTCCACTGGGTCCGGGGCCAACGTCCTGACTTTC.

This rearrangement joins TRBV5-1 to TRBJ1-1; maybe TRBD1 (5 bases). Germline V lookup: CDR1 SGHRS, CDR2 YFSETQ. CDR3 length equals 14 residues. V lost 1 base and J 4 bases, leaving 11 bases between the germline ends. The DNA of the CDR3 is TGCGCCAGCAGCTTGTCACGGGGGAGCACTGAAGCTTTCTTT. Translation gives CASSLSRGSTEAFF.

The chain uses TRBV29-1 and TRBJ1-2; possible D gene TRBD1, 6 bases. There are 14 residues in the CDR3. From germline, CDR1 is SQVTM and CDR2 ANQGSEA. V was trimmed by 4 bases and J by 6 bases, leaving 18 bases between them. The CDR3 DNA reads as TGCAGCGTTGCTCGGGGGGGCCAGGGAGATGGCTACACCTTC. It specifies CSVARGGQGDGYTF.

This clone was counted a single time. V usage is TRBV5-4 and J usage is TRBJ1-2; D is perhaps TRBD1 (5 bases). V was cut by 3 bases and J by 4 bases, with 13 bases left in between. CDR1 is SGHNT and CDR2 is YYREEE in the germline V gene (reference sequence). The CDR3 consists of 14 residues. As DNA, the CDR3 is TGTGCCAGCAGCTCCCTTACAGGATTCTATGGCTACACCTTC. This encodes CASSSLTGFYGYTF. The full variable domain, in which reference TRBV5-4 and TRBJ1-2 provide the parts outside the CDR3, is ETGVTQSPTHLIKTRGQQVTLRCSSQSGHNTVSWYQQALGQGPQFIFQYYREEENGRGNFPPRFSGLQFPNYSSELNVNALELDDSALYLCASSSLTGFYGYTFGSGTRLTVV.

This clone was recorded many times. This sequence joins TRBV30 and TRBJ2-2; the D gene is possibly TRBD1 (6 bases). The CDR3 is 14 amino acids. Trimming pared 1 base from V and 3 bases from J, leaving 9 bases between. CDR1 is GTSNPN, CDR2 SVGIG, per germline (reference sequence). The CDR3 nucleotides read TGTGCCTGGAGTGGGGGGCACTACACCGGGGAGCTGTTTTTT. Encoded protein: CAWSGGHYTGELFF.

This rearrangement joins TRBV7-9 to TRBJ2-1; TRBD2 matches 10 bases. Germline-derived CDR1 and CDR2 are SEHNR and FQNEAQ (reference sequence). CDR3 length: 15 residues. Trimming cost V 5 bases and J 8 bases; bases outside gene matches: 9. The CDR3 reads CASSQTSGPGHEQFF. The CDR3 nucleotides are TGTGCCAGCAGCCAGACTAGCGGGCCGGGGCATGAGCAGTTCTTC.

J is TRBJ1-2 and V is TRBV6-6; TRBD1 aligns across 8 bases. This CDR3 contains 13 residues. Trimming took 5 bases from V and 6 from J; bases not matched to a gene: 5. Germline CDR1 is MNHNY and CDR2 is SVGAGI (reference sequence). The CDR3 is CASSETGADGYTF. CDR3 nucleotides: TGTGCCAGCAGTGAGACAGGGGCTGATGGCTACACCTTC.

V and J are TRBV28 and TRBJ1-5; D possibly corresponds to TRBD1 (5 bases). The CDR3 has 14 residues. Germline V gene data show CDR1 as MDHEN and CDR2 as SYDVKM. Deletions cut 7 bases from V and 0 bases from J, with 10 bases between. CDR3 in amino acids: CASKMGTSNQPQHF. The CDR3 region has the DNA TGTGCCAGCAAAATGGGGACTAGCAATCAGCCCCAGCATTTT.

The chain is built from TRBV7-2 and TRBJ2-5; D call uncertain. From germline, CDR1 is SGHTA and CDR2 FQGNSA. The V end was cut by 1 base, the J end by 1 base, with 7 bases between. The CDR3 is 14 amino acids. The CDR3 loop reads CASSLGRTQETQYF. The CDR3 region has the DNA TGTGCCAGCAGCTTAGGCCGGACCCAAGAGACCCAGTACTTC. Combining the CDR3 with reference TRBV7-2 and TRBJ2-5 gives the whole variable domain GAGVSQSPSNKVTEKGKDVELRCDPISGHTALYWYRQSLGQGLEFLIYFQGNSAPDKSGLPSDRFSAERTGGSVSTLTIQRTQQEDSAVYLCASSLGRTQETQYFGPGTRLLVL.

In DNA, the CDR3 is TGTGCCAGCAGGGCCGGGTTCGGCGAGCAGTACTTC. Translation: CASRAGFGEQYF. This sequence joins TRBV6-6 and TRBJ2-7; no firm D call. V was cut by 6 bases and J by 6 bases, with 12 bases left in between. This CDR3 has 12 residues. CDR1 and CDR2 (germline): MNHNY, SVGAGI (reference sequence).

This chain joins TRBV29-1 and TRBJ2-7, with 8 nucleotides matching TRBD1. Germline CDR1 SQVTM, CDR2 ANQGSEA. The junction had 9 bases not matched to a gene; V was cut back by 4 bases and J by 4 bases. CDR3 length equals 14 residues. CDR3 residues: CSVGGTGKLYEQYF. CDR3 coding DNA: TGCAGCGTTGGAGGGACAGGCAAACTATACGAGCAGTACTTC.

This clone showed up just once. The chain has TRBV6-6 and TRBJ2-2; unclear D gene. CDR1 is MNHNY, CDR2 SVGAGI, per germline (reference sequence). The V and J ends lost 7 bases and 4 bases respectively, with 10 bases between them. The CDR3 has 13 amino acids. CDR3 amino acids: CASNTWGTGELFF. The CDR3, as DNA: TGTGCCAGCAACACCTGGGGCACCGGGGAGCTGTTTTTT.